A selection of T cell receptor beta chains follows, all from one sample in a study of blood T cell repertoires in COVID-19. Measured with immunoSEQ multiplex PCR; TCRdb has only the in-frame clones, and not every one. Among about 190,000 clones, more than 75% were seen once, and the ten largest hold roughly 6%. Specimen: peripheral blood. These receptors were obtained from a man in his forties with active or convalescent COVID-19. The CDR3 runs from the conserved cysteine through the conserved F or W. The D gene is left open where the match is weak. Clone size is stated in some rows and not others, as once, few, many or a class when expanded.

v_call	clone_size	j_call	d_call	cdr3_nt	cdr3_aa
TRBV11-1	few	TRBJ2-2	-	TGTGCCAGCAGCTTAGTGGGCCGAACAGGCACCGGGGAGCTGTTTTTT	CASSLVGRTGTGELFF
TRBV10-3	-	TRBJ1-1	-	TGTGCCATCTCCTACAGTGCGAACACTGAAGCTTTCTTT	CAISYSANTEAFF
TRBV6-2/TRBV6-3	-	TRBJ2-5	TRBD2	TGTGCCAGCAGTTACACGCTAGCGGGGGTCCAAGAGACCCAGTACTTC	CASSYTLAGVQETQYF
TRBV4-3	-	TRBJ2-3	TRBD2	TGCGCCAGCAGCGGACCGGGACTAGCGGGGGGTGGTCGCACAGATACGCAGTATTTT	CASSGPGLAGGGRTDTQYF
TRBV6-5	-	TRBJ1-1	-	TGTGCCAGCAGTTACCGGGGGGAAATGAACACTGAAGCTTTCTTT	CASSYRGEMNTEAFF
TRBV7-3	-	TRBJ2-3	TRBD2	TGTGCCCCCGAGGATCTAGCGGGGGGGCGTGGCACAGATACGCAGTATTTT	CAPEDLAGGRGTDTQYF
TRBV5-1	-	TRBJ2-5	-	TGCGCCAGCAGCTTGGCCCCAGGGGTAGAGACCCAGTACTTC	CASSLAPGVETQYF
TRBV13	-	TRBJ2-7	TRBD2	TGTGCCAGCAGTTCCCTAGCGGGAGGTCGGTACGAGCAGTACTTC	CASSSLAGGRYEQYF
TRBV3-1/TRBV3-2	-	TRBJ1-1	-	TGTGCCAGCAGTCACCTCGACAGCGAAGCTTTCTTT	CASSHLDSEAFF
TRBV4-1	-	TRBJ2-4	-	TGCGCCAGCAGCCAAGACAGGTTAAAAAACATTCAGTACTTC	CASSQDRLKNIQYF
TRBV21-1	-	TRBJ2-1	-	TGTGCCAGCAGCTTCCCTGACAGGGAAGGTGGCGATGAGCAGTTCTTC	CASSFPDREGGDEQFF
TRBV19	-	TRBJ1-3	-	TGTGCCAGTAGGGACGCGGGGGCTGGAAACACCATATATTTT	CASRDAGAGNTIYF
TRBV20-1	once	TRBJ1-1	-	TGCAGTGCTCGACTTAACACTGAAGCTTTCTTT	CSARLNTEAFF
TRBV5-8	-	TRBJ1-2	TRBD1	TGTGCCAGCAGCTTGTCGTTAGGGGGCTTCTATGGCTACACCTTC	CASSLSLGGFYGYTF
TRBV2	-	TRBJ1-1	-	TGTGCCAGCAGGGGAGGGGGGACTGAAGCTTTCTTT	CASRGGGTEAFF
TRBV18	-	TRBJ2-1	TRBD2	TGTGCCAGCTCACCACCGGCCGGGACTAGCGGGCGCAATGAGCAGTTCTTC	CASSPPAGTSGRNEQFF
TRBV7-2	-	TRBJ1-2	-	TGTGCCAGCAGCTTAGCGTCCTCTAACTATGGCTACACCTTC	CASSLASSNYGYTF
TRBV3-1/TRBV3-2	-	TRBJ2-7	TRBD1	TGTGCCAGCAGCACACGGGACAGAATCTACGAGCAGTACTTC	CASSTRDRIYEQYF
TRBV6-5	-	TRBJ2-1	TRBD1	TGTGCCAGCAGCCTTGCGGACAGGGAGCAGTTCTTC	CASSLADREQFF
TRBV28	-	TRBJ1-3	-	TGTGCCAGCAGTATAAATGGTCGGGGGGCCGGGTCCGGAAACACCATATATTTT	CASSINGRGAGSGNTIYF
TRBV7-2	-	TRBJ2-7	TRBD1	TGTGCCAGCAGCTCATCCGGGACAGGGGGCTACGAGCAGTACTTC	CASSSSGTGGYEQYF
TRBV24-1	-	TRBJ1-6	TRBD1	TGTGCCACCAGTGATCGCCCCGGGACAGGGTTCTATACCCTCCACTTT	CATSDRPGTGFYTLHF
TRBV5-4	-	TRBJ2-1	TRBD2	TGTGCCAGCAGCTTGGCTAGCGGGGAATTGTTCTTC	CASSLASGELFF
TRBV29-1	-	TRBJ2-1	TRBD2	TGCAGCGCGGGACTAGCGGGCTATTATGAGCAGTTCTTC	CSAGLAGYYEQFF
TRBV30	-	TRBJ1-3	-	TGTGCCTGGAGTGTGGGGGCCGTTAGCTCTGGAAACACCATATATTTT	CAWSVGAVSSGNTIYF
TRBV6-6	-	TRBJ1-2	-	TGTGCCAGCAGTCGAACGAATACGAGCCCCCCGGATGGCTACACCTTC	CASSRTNTSPPDGYTF
TRBV7-2	-	TRBJ1-6	TRBD1	TGTGCCAGCAGCTTTTGGGACAGGCGGAGCTCCTATAATTCACCCCTCCACTTT	CASSFWDRRSSYNSPLHF
TRBV5-1	-	TRBJ1-3	-	TGCGCCAGCAGCCCGGACAGCTCTGGAAACACCATATATTTT	CASSPDSSGNTIYF
TRBV19	-	TRBJ1-6	-	TGTGCCAGTAGTACCCCGGGATCTGGGAATTCACCCCTCCACTTT	CASSTPGSGNSPLHF
TRBV6-6	-	TRBJ1-1	TRBD1	TGTGCCAGCAGCCCCTTTGAAGGGACAGGGGTCGGATATGGAATCAACACTGAAGCTTTCTTT	CASSPFEGTGVGYGINTEAFF
TRBV19	-	TRBJ1-5	TRBD1	TGTGCCAGTAGTATGGGTTGGGACAGGGGCCTCGGGCCCCAGCATTTT	CASSMGWDRGLGPQHF
TRBV6-5	-	TRBJ2-7	TRBD2	TGTGCCAGCAGTTCGACTAGCGGGGGTTGGTACGAGCAGTACTTC	CASSSTSGGWYEQYF
TRBV5-1	-	TRBJ2-1	TRBD2	TGCGCCAGCAGCTCCGGGACTAGCGGGTGGGATGAGCAGTTCTTC	CASSSGTSGWDEQFF
TRBV19	-	TRBJ2-2	-	TGTGCCAGTAGTAGCCCTGGGCTGGGCCGAACCGGGGAGCTGTTTTTT	CASSSPGLGRTGELFF
TRBV9	once	TRBJ1-4	TRBD1	TGTGCCAGCAGCGTAGGCACAGGGGGGGATGAAAAACTGTTTTTT	CASSVGTGGDEKLFF
TRBV5-1	-	TRBJ1-3	TRBD1	TGCGCCAGCAGCAGTAACAGGGGGCGACCAATAGACACCATATATTTT	CASSSNRGRPIDTIYF
TRBV11-2	once	TRBJ2-2	TRBD2	TGTGCCAGCAGCTTAGTCAGGGCGGGGGCCGGGGAGCTGTTTTTT	CASSLVRAGAGELFF
TRBV29-1	-	TRBJ1-1	-	TGCAGCGTTGGGCGGGGGCTCGTGAACACTGAAGCTTTCTTT	CSVGRGLVNTEAFF
TRBV5-1	-	TRBJ2-5	TRBD1	TGCGCCAGCAGCTTACCCTTTTCAGGGGGAGAGACCCAGTACTTC	CASSLPFSGGETQYF
TRBV29-1	-	TRBJ2-7	-	TGCAGCGTTGAAGGAAGGGGCCAGGGGGAGCAGTACTTC	CSVEGRGQGEQYF
TRBV3-1/TRBV3-2	-	TRBJ1-1	-	TGTGCCAGCAGCCTAGGGGGGGGCACTGAAGCTTTCTTT	CASSLGGGTEAFF
TRBV6-5	-	TRBJ2-7	TRBD2	TGTGCCAGCACCCTCCTAGCGGGGGGGCCCTACGAGCAGTACTTC	CASTLLAGGPYEQYF
TRBV28	-	TRBJ2-2	-	TGTGCCAGCAGCTTAGGGGGGAGGCCCACCGGGGAGCTGTTTTTT	CASSLGGRPTGELFF
TRBV7-6	-	TRBJ1-2	-	TGTGCCAGCAGCTTGGCAGGGGAAGGCTACACCTTC	CASSLAGEGYTF
TRBV24-1	-	TRBJ2-1	TRBD2	TGTGCCACCAGTGATTTACCGGTGACGGGAGGTGCGGGAGTCGATGAGCAGTTCTTC	CATSDLPVTGGAGVDEQFF
TRBV20-1	-	TRBJ2-1	TRBD2	TGCAGTGCTAGTGAGGGTAGCGGGTATGAGCAGTTCTTC	CSASEGSGYEQFF
TRBV6-6	-	TRBJ1-1	-	TGTGCCAGCAAGAGGGCAGGGGACACTGAAGCTTTCTTT	CASKRAGDTEAFF
TRBV2	-	TRBJ2-5	TRBD1	TGTGCCAGCAGTGGGGGACAGTACCAAGAGACCCAGTACTTC	CASSGGQYQETQYF
TRBV10-3	-	TRBJ2-7	TRBD1	TGTGCCATCACGCCCGATGAGGGGGCAAACGAGCAGTACTTC	CAITPDEGANEQYF
TRBV19	-	TRBJ1-3	-	TGTGCCAGTAGTATTTATACCCTTCAGGGTAACACCATATATTTT	CASSIYTLQGNTIYF
TRBV27	-	TRBJ1-5	TRBD1	TGTGCCAGCAGTTTACTACAGGGGGTCGGACAGCCCCAGCATTTT	CASSLLQGVGQPQHF
TRBV14	-	TRBJ1-4	TRBD1	TGTGCCAGCTGGGACAGCGTGGATGAAAAACTGTTTTTT	CASWDSVDEKLFF
TRBV5-5	-	TRBJ2-5	TRBD1	TGTGCCAGCAGCTGGACAGGGGGTACCAAAGAGACTCAGTACTTC	CASSWTGGTKETQYF
TRBV7-2	-	TRBJ1-5	-	TGTGCCAGCAGCCAAACCCGCTACAATCAGCCCCAGCATTTT	CASSQTRYNQPQHF
TRBV28	-	TRBJ2-7	-	TGTGCCAGCGTTGAGGGTGGAAACAGACGATACGAGCAGTACTTC	CASVEGGNRRYEQYF